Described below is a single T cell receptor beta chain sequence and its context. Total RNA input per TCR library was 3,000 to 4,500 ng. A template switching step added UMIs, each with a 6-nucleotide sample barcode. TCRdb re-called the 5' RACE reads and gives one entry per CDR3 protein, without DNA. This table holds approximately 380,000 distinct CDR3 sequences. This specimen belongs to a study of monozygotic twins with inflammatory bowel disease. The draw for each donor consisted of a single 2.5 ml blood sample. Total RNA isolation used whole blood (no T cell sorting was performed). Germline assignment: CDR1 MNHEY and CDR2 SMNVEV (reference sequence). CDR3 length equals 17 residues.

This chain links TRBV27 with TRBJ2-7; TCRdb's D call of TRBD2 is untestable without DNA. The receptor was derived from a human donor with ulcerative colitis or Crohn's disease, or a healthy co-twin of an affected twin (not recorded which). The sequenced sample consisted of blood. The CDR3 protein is CASSPLMGSSGGDEQYF.